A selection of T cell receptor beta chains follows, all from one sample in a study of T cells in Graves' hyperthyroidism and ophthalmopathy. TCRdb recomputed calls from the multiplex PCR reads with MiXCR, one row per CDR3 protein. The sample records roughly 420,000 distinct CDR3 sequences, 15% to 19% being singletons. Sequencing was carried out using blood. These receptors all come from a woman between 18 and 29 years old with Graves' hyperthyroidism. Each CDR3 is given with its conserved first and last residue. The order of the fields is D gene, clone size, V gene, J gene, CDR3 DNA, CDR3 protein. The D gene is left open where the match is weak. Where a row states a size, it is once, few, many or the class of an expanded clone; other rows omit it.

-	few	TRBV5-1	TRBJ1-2	TGCGCCAGCAGCTTGGGCGCGGCAGGCAGTTACTATGGCTACACCTTC	CASSLGAAGSYYGYTF
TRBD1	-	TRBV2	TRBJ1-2	TGTGCCAGCAGTGGATTCCAGGGGGCCGAGGGCTACACCTTC	CASSGFQGAEGYTF
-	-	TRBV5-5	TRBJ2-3	TGTGCCAACAGCTTCCTAGATACGCAGTATTTT	CANSFLDTQYF
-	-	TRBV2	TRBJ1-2	TGTGCCAGCAGTGAATTTTCCGGGACCTACTATGGCTACACCTTC	CASSEFSGTYYGYTF
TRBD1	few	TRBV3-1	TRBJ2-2	TGTGCCAGCAGACCTACAGGGGACGGGGAGCTGTTTTTT	CASRPTGDGELFF
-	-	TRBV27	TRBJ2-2	TGTGCCAGCAGTTTAGACCGGGACCACAAGAGAGGGACCGGGGAGCTGTTTTTT	CASSLDRDHKRGTGELFF
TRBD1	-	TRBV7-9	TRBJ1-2	TGTGCCAGCAGCGTGGCTTTGAGAGACAGGGGTAAGAAGTACACCTTC	CASSVALRDRGKKYTF
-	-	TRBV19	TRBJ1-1	TGTGCCAGTAGTTGGTCCAGCATGAACACTGAAGCTTTCTTT	CASSWSSMNTEAFF
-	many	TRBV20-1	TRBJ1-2	TGCAGTGCTGGCCCCAGGGCGGGCTATGGCTACACCTTC	CSAGPRAGYGYTF
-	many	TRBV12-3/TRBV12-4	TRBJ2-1	TGTGCCAGCAGTTACCTCCCAAGTCCCGACAATGAGCAGTTCTTC	CASSYLPSPDNEQFF
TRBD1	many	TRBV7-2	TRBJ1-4	TGTGCCAGCAGCCCGCCGGGACAGGGAAGGGAAAAACTGTTTTTT	CASSPPGQGREKLFF
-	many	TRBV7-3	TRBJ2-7	TGTGCCAGCAGCTTATTTAGCGGAAGCTCCTACGAGCAGTACTTC	CASSLFSGSSYEQYF
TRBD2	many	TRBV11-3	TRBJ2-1	TGTGCCAGCAGCCCACCCCCGGGACTAGAGGGCTCCCATGAGCAGTTCTTC	CASSPPPGLEGSHEQFF
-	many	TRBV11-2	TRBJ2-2	TGTGCCAGCAGCTTAGTGGCAGGGAGCGCCGGGGAGCTGTTTTTT	CASSLVAGSAGELFF
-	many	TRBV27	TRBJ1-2	TGTGCCAGCAGTGCCCTGCCTGCCCCCCGATCTAGTAGCTACACCTTC	CASSALPAPRSSSYTF
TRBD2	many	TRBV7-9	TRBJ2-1	TGTGCCAGCAGCCTTCTAGCGGGAAAAGGCAATGAGCAGTTCTTC	CASSLLAGKGNEQFF
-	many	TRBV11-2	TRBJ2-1	TGTGCCAGCAGCTTAGAGACTGAGCAGTTCTTC	CASSLETEQFF
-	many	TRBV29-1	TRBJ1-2	TGCAGCGTGATACAGTGGGGGGAACCCTACTATGGCTACACCTTC	CSVIQWGEPYYGYTF
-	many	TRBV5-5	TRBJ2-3	TGTGCCAGCAGCGACCAGTATTTT	CASSDQYF
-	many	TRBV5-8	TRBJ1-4	TGTGCCAGCAGCTTGTACGGAGAGAATGAAAAACTGTTTTTT	CASSLYGENEKLFF
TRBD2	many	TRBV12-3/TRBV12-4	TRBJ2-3	TGTGCCAGCAGTGATACTAGCGGGAGCGATACGCAGTATTTT	CASSDTSGSDTQYF
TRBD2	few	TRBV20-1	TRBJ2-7	TGCAGTGCTAGAGACCTTCAGACCAGGGCTGGGACTAGCGGGAGGCTCCTCTACGAGCAGTACTTC	CSARDLQTRAGTSGRLLYEQYF
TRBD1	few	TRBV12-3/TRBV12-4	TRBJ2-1	TGTGCCAGCAGTTTTATGGAGACAGGGCAGGAGGATGAGCAGTTCTTC	CASSFMETGQEDEQFF
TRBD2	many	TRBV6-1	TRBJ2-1	TGTGCCAGCAGTGCATCTAGCGGGAGTTTCAATGAGCAGTTCTTC	CASSASSGSFNEQFF
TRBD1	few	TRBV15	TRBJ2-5	TGTGCCACCAGCAGGGAATCCGGGACAGGGAAGACCCAGTACTTC	CATSRESGTGKTQYF
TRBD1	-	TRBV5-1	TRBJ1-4	TGCGCCAGCAGCTTGCCCAGGGGGGCTAATGAAAAACTGTTTTTT	CASSLPRGANEKLFF
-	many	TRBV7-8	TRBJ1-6	TGTGCCAGCAGCGATGGTGGGCATTCACCCCTCCACTTT	CASSDGGHSPLHF
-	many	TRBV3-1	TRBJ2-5	TGTGCCAGCAGCCGAAGAGAGACCCAGTACTTC	CASSRRETQYF
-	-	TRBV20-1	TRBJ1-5	TGCAGTGCTGGGGCCCTAGGGGCCCAGCATTTT	CSAGALGAQHF
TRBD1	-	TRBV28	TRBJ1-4	TGTGCCAGCATCTCCGGGACAGGGAACGGGGAAAAACTGTTTTTT	CASISGTGNGEKLFF
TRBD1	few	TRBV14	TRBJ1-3	TGTGCCAGCAGACCCCTGGGGACAGCTGATGGAAACACCATATATTTT	CASRPLGTADGNTIYF
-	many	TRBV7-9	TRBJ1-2	TGTGCCAGCAGCTTAGCGGAGGGGATCTATGGCTACACCTTC	CASSLAEGIYGYTF
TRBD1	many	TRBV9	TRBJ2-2	TGTGCCAGCGGGACAGCGAACACCGGGGAGCTGTTTTTT	CASGTANTGELFF
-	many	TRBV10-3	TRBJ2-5	TGTGCCATCAGTGAGGCAGGGCCAGAGACCCAGTACTTC	CAISEAGPETQYF
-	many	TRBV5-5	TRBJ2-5	TGTGCCAGCAGCTTGTCGACGGGGACCGGTCCAGAGACCCAGTACTTC	CASSLSTGTGPETQYF
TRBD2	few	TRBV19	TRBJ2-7	TGTGCCAGTAGTGCTAGTAGCGGGAGTATCTCCGAGCAGTACTTC	CASSASSGSISEQYF
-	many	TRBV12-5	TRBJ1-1	TGTGCTAGTGGTTTGGTACGCGGAGGACGGATGAACACTGAAGCTTTCTTT	CASGLVRGGRMNTEAFF
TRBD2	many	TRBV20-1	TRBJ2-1	TGCAGTGCTAGTGACGGTCGGGGGGGGCCCTACAATGAGCAGTTCTTC	CSASDGRGGPYNEQFF
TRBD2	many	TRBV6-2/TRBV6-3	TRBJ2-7	TGTGCCAGCAGCTCCATACTAGCGGGGGTCTACGAGCAGTACTTC	CASSSILAGVYEQYF
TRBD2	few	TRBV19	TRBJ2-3	TGTGCCAGTAGAACTAGCGGGCCCCCCACAGATACGCAGTATTTT	CASRTSGPPTDTQYF
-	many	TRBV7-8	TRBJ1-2	TGTGCCAGCAGCCCCGGGGGTATTGGCTACACCTTC	CASSPGGIGYTF
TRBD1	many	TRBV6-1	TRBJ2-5	TGTGCCAGCAGTGTCCGGGACAGACAAGAGACCCAGTACTTC	CASSVRDRQETQYF
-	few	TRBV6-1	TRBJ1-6	TGTGCCAGCAGTTCAGGGTCCGGATGGGCGAATTCACCCCTCCACTTT	CASSSGSGWANSPLHF
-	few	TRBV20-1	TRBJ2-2	TGCAGTGCTGGACTAGGGGGGGCCGGGGAGCTGTTTTTT	CSAGLGGAGELFF
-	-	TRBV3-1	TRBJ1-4	TGTGCCAGCAGTTATCTCCTACCAGGAACTAATGAAAAACTGTTTTTT	CASSYLLPGTNEKLFF
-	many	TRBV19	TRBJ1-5	TGTGCCAGTAGTATGGACACAGCGCTCCGTCAGCCCCAGCATTTT	CASSMDTALRQPQHF
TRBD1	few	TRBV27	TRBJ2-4	TGTGCCAGCAGTAAAACTCAGGGGGTTGAGAAAAACATTCAGTACTTC	CASSKTQGVEKNIQYF
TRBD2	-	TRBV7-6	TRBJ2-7	TGTGCCAGCAGCTCTCTAGCGGGGGGAACCTACGAGCAGTACTTC	CASSSLAGGTYEQYF
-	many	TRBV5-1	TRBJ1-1	TGCGCCAGCAGCCTAGGACCGATGAACACTGAAGCTTTCTTT	CASSLGPMNTEAFF
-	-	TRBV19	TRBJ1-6	TGTGCCAGTAGTGCGGGCGCTTTCGATTCACCCCTCCACTTT	CASSAGAFDSPLHF
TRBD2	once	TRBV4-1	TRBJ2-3	TGCGCCAGCAGCCAAGAAGCGGGGGGCGGCACAGATACGCAGTATTTT	CASSQEAGGGTDTQYF